The 22 T cell receptor beta chains below were found in one sample sequenced in a study of OX40 agonist ivuxolimab in advanced cancers. TCRdb's copy holds only in-frame clones and misses some; the assay was immunoSEQ multiplex PCR. This table holds under 200,000 clones, around 94% found once. The sample consisted of CD4+ or CD8+ T cells sorted from blood, taken in a trial of the OX40 agonist ivuxolimab. These receptor sequences come from an adult with an advanced solid tumor such as melanoma, head and neck, liver or kidney cancer.

The CDR3 sequence is CASSQAQGGVTEAFF. CDR3 nucleotide sequence: TGTGCCAGCTCACAAGCACAGGGGGGAGTGACTGAAGCTTTCTTT. The chain carries TRBV18 and TRBJ1-1; 8 bases match TRBD1. CDR1 is KGHSH and CDR2 is LQKENI in the germline V gene. The J segment lost 5 bases and the V segment lost 4 bases, leaving 9 bases of the junction unmatched. CDR3 length: 15 residues.

This clone was recorded a few times. This rearrangement joins TRBV9 to TRBJ1-1; D may be TRBD1 (6 bases). The CDR3 consists of 15 residues. V lost 3 bases and J 1 base, leaving 13 bases between the germline ends. Germline assignment: CDR1 SGDLS and CDR2 YYNGEE. CDR3 region: CASSETGATNTEAFF. DNA for the CDR3: TGTGCCAGCAGCGAGACAGGAGCTACGAACACTGAAGCTTTCTTT.

This sequence joins TRBV11-3 and TRBJ2-3; no clear D. Germline V CDR1 and CDR2: SGHNT, YENEEA. The CDR3 runs to 12 residues. V lost 0 bases, J lost 4 bases, and 2 bases lay in between. The CDR3 here is CASSLDADTQYF. The CDR3 DNA follows: TGTGCCAGCAGCTTAGATGCAGATACGCAGTATTTT.

The chain carries TRBV5-1 and TRBJ1-5; a weak D match, TRBD1 (5 bases). V shed 4 bases and J shed 6 bases, with 17 bases lying between them. The CDR3 is 15 residues long. Germline V gene data show CDR1 as SGHRS and CDR2 as YFSETQ. CDR3 amino acids: CASSLGQGLFQPQHF. The CDR3 DNA sequence: TGCGCCAGCAGCCTAGGGCAGGGATTATTTCAGCCCCAGCATTTT.

The rearrangement joins TRBV18 to TRBJ2-2, with a weak D call TRBD1 (5 bases). This CDR3 is built from 15 residues. Per germline, CDR1 KGHSH and CDR2 LQKENI. V gave up 6 bases and J gave up 1 base, with 12 bases separating them. The CDR3 bases are TGTGCCAGCTCCCTGGGGCAGCGGAACACCGGGGAGCTGTTTTTT. Residues: CASSLGQRNTGELFF.

This rearrangement joins TRBV27 to TRBJ1-2, with a weak D call TRBD1 (5 bases). This CDR3 region has 16 residues. Between the trimmed V and J ends, which lost 6 bases and 3 bases, there was a span of 20 bases. Germline loops: CDR1 MNHEY, CDR2 SMNVEV (reference sequence). The CDR3 is CASSPGVRGRDYGYTF. The CDR3 nucleotides are TGTGCCAGCAGCCCAGGCGTGAGGGGTAGGGACTATGGCTACACCTTC.

The V and J genes are TRBV27 and TRBJ2-3; 11 bases are a match to TRBD2. The ends lost 5 bases at V and 6 bases at J; junction bases unmatched: 10. The germline gives CDR1 MNHEY, CDR2 SMNVEV (reference sequence). The CDR3 loop spans 16 amino acids. The DNA for the CDR3 is TGTGCCAGCAGTAAGCAAATGACTAGCGGGGCGGATACGCAGTATTTT. It codes for CASSKQMTSGADTQYF.

The J gene is TRBJ1-1, the V gene TRBV7-9; D gene unclear. Germline V gene lookup returns CDR1 SEHNR and CDR2 FQNEAQ (reference sequence). V was trimmed by 1 base and J by 10 bases, leaving 13 bases between them. The CDR3 loop spans 13 amino acids. CDR3 loop: CASSLGPLNLAFF. CDR3 in DNA: TGTGCCAGCAGCTTAGGCCCCTTGAACTTAGCTTTCTTT.

This chain links TRBV27 with TRBJ2-5; TRBD1 aligns across 7 bases. TRBJ2-7 explains the end of the DNA better; the J call may be wrong. Per germline, CDR1 MNHEY and CDR2 SMNVEV (reference sequence). The CDR3 runs to 14 residues. Written as DNA, the CDR3 is TGTGCCAGCAGTGCAAACAGGGGTTCCTACGAGCAGTACTTC. Residues: CASSANRGSYEQYF.

The chain uses TRBV14 and TRBJ1-3, with unresolved D. This CDR3 is built from 15 residues. With 2 bases removed from V and 3 bases from J, the gap between germline ends came to 11 bases. Germline CDR1 and CDR2: SGHDN and FVKESK. This chain's CDR3 is CASSQSHRSGNTIYF. The CDR3 region has the DNA TGTGCCAGCAGCCAAAGTCACCGTAGTGGAAACACCATATATTTT.

CDR3 sequence reads: CASRELLGQGGTDTQYF. Written as DNA, the CDR3 is TGTGCCAGCAGAGAACTCCTCGGACAGGGGGGAACAGATACGCAGTATTTT. The chain combines TRBV2 with TRBJ2-3, with 10 bases that match TRBD1. The V segment lost 6 bases and the J segment 3 bases; nucleotides outside the gene matches: 12. The CDR3 has 17 amino acids. Germline CDR1 SNHLY, CDR2 FYNNEI.

The count of this clone is one. The rearrangement links TRBV7-2 to TRBJ1-5, with a tentative D call TRBD1 (6 bases). The CDR3 has 14 amino acids. CDR1 and CDR2 (germline): SGHTA, FQGNSA. V shed 6 bases and J shed 4 bases, with 13 bases lying between them. The CDR3 loop is CASRETGGNQPQHF. The CDR3 DNA reads TGTGCCAGCAGAGAGACAGGCGGAAATCAGCCCCAGCATTTT.

This chain connects TRBV2 to TRBJ1-4; 7 positions match TRBD1. The CDR3 is 14 residues long. Germline loops: CDR1 SNHLY, CDR2 FYNNEI. Trimming removed 5 bases from V and 1 base from J; junction bases left unmatched: 1. The CDR3 coding sequence is TGTGCCAGCAGTTGGGACAGAACTAATGAAAAACTGTTTTTT. It encodes CASSWDRTNEKLFF.

The V gene is TRBV9, the J gene TRBJ2-1, with 7 bases identical to TRBD2. The ends lost 4 bases at V and 9 bases at J; junction bases unmatched: 4. The CDR3 is made up of 12 amino acids. CDR1 and CDR2 from the germline V gene are SGDLS and YYNGEE. The CDR3 reads CASSPREVEQFF. DNA for the CDR3: TGTGCCAGCAGCCCTCGGGAGGTTGAGCAGTTCTTC. Looking up the rest from reference TRBV9 and TRBJ2-1 gives the full variable domain: DSGVTQTPKHLITATGQRVTLRCSPRSGDLSVYWYQQSLDQGLQFLIQYYNGEERAKGNILERFSAQQFPDLHSELNLSSLELGDSALYFCASSPREVEQFFGPGTRLTVL.

The V and J genes are TRBV7-2 and TRBJ1-2, with D hard to call. The CDR3 spans 12 residues. CDR1 is SGHTA and CDR2 is FQGNSA in the germline V gene. Between the trimmed V and J ends, which lost 1 base and 8 bases, there was a span of 8 bases. CDR3 coding DNA: TGTGCCAGCAGCTTAGGGGAGATGGGCTACACCTTC. This encodes CASSLGEMGYTF. Full variable domain (outside the CDR3, taken from reference TRBV7-2 and TRBJ1-2): GAGVSQSPSNKVTEKGKDVELRCDPISGHTALYWYRQSLGQGLEFLIYFQGNSAPDKSGLPSDRFSAERTGGSVSTLTIQRTQQEDSAVYLCASSLGEMGYTFGSGTRLTVV.

As to this clone: An end of the junction does not agree with germline; a read error may underlie this. This sequence joins TRBV6-6 and TRBJ1-5; D possibly corresponds to TRBD1 (5 bases). Germline CDR1 and CDR2: MNHNY and SVGAGI (reference sequence). The CDR3 length is 15 residues. CDR3 amino acids: CASSLDTRILNPSFF. Written as DNA, the CDR3 is TGTGCCAGCAGTTTGGACACCCGTATCCTGAACCCCTCTTTTTTT.

This chain uses TRBV11-2 with TRBJ2-1, with TRBD1 matching 8 bases. V shed 10 bases, J shed 9 bases, and the junction held 11 bases outside the gene matches. The CDR3 has 13 amino acids. CDR1 SGHAT and CDR2 FQNNGV come from the germline V gene. CDR3 in DNA: TGTGCCACCGAACTGACAGGGGACGGTGAGCAGTTCTTC. The encoded protein is CATELTGDGEQFF.

The chain links TRBV6-5 to TRBJ2-4, with a tentative D call TRBD1 (6 bases). Germline V gene sequence: CDR1 MNHEY, CDR2 SVGAGI. Between the trimmed V and J ends, which lost 0 bases and 3 bases, there was a span of 9 bases. The CDR3 extends over 15 amino acids. The chain's CDR3 is CASSYSARGKNIQYF. The CDR3 coding sequence is TGTGCCAGCAGTTACTCAGCCAGGGGCAAAAACATTCAGTACTTC.

The CDR3 protein is CASSQDYQGRGRYEQYF. DNA of the CDR3: TGCGCCAGCAGCCAAGATTACCAGGGCAGGGGGCGATACGAGCAGTACTTC. V gene TRBV4-1 combines with J gene TRBJ2-7, with TRBD1 identical over 8 bases. The CDR3 contains 17 residues. Losses at the gene ends were 0 bases for V and 4 bases for J; bases not matched to a gene: 11. CDR1 and CDR2 from the germline V gene are MGHRA and YSYEKL.

This chain's CDR3 is CASSQDPASREETQYF. The CDR3 DNA is TGTGCCAGCAGCCAAGATCCCGCTAGCCGGGAAGAGACCCAGTACTTC. J is TRBJ2-5 and V is TRBV4-2; a weak D match, TRBD2 (5 bases). This CDR3 has 16 residues. CDR1 is LGHNA, CDR2 YNFKEQ, per germline. Between the trimmed V and J ends, which lost 0 bases and 3 bases, there was a span of 14 bases.

The chain has TRBV6-5 and TRBJ2-7; either TRBD1 or TRBD2 may supply D (5 bases each). The V gene's germline CDR1 is MNHEY and CDR2 SVGAGI. This CDR3 is 13 amino acids long. V lost 4 bases to trimming and J lost 5 bases, with 12 bases between them. The CDR3 loop reads CASSSTGLHEQYF. The CDR3 DNA sequence: TGTGCCAGCAGTTCGACGGGGCTTCACGAGCAGTACTTC.

This clone was found once. The CDR3 DNA follows: TGTGCCAGCAGTTTTACGGGACACGGGGTAAGGGACACTGAAGCTTTCTTT. Translation: CASSFTGHGVRDTEAFF. The V gene is TRBV28, the J gene TRBJ1-1; D perhaps matches TRBD1 (6 bases). Between the trimmed V and J ends, which lost 3 bases and 3 bases, there was a span of 20 bases. Germline CDR1 MDHEN, CDR2 SYDVKM. The CDR3 extends over 17 amino acids. The entire variable domain, with the rest obtained from reference TRBV28 and TRBJ1-1, is as follows: DVKVTQSSRYLVKRTGEKVFLECVQDMDHENMFWYRQDPGLGLRLIYFSYDVKMKEKGDIPEGYSVSREKKERFSLILESASTNQTSMYLCASSFTGHGVRDTEAFFGQGTRLTVV.